A single sample is the source of the 19 T cell receptor beta chains below, sequenced in a study of tumor and adjacent non-tumor tissue in lung cancer. RNA was extracted from bulk tissue without any cell sorting. This non-tumor lung sample came from over 3 cm beyond the tumor edge. Three rounds of nested PCR, following a modified ARM-PCR protocol, produced the TCRbeta library. One entry per CDR3 protein, called by TCRdb with MiXCR from the multiplex PCR reads. The data show approximately 120,000 distinct CDR3 sequences, with 60% to 80% seen just once and roughly 19% held by the top ten. What was sequenced was distant non-tumor lung tissue. All receptors derive from a man aged 55-75 years with non-small cell lung cancer.

Comments on this clonotype: One junction end does not reproduce the germline sequence, and a read error may be involved. The CDR3 loop is CAGSRGLVGEYEQYF. DNA for the CDR3: TGTGCCGGCAGCCGGGGACTAGTGGGAGAATACGAGCAGTACTTC. V gene TRBV6-2 or TRBV6-3 combines with J gene TRBJ2-7; 8 nucleotides align to TRBD2. The CDR3 has 15 amino acids. Germline CDR1 and CDR2: MNHEY and SVGEGT.

Details on this clonotype: At one end the junction does not follow the germline gene, possibly because of a read error. The chain is built from TRBV12-3 or TRBV12-4 and TRBJ2-6, with D perhaps matching TRBD1 (5 bases). The CDR3 is made up of 14 amino acids. The CDR3, as DNA: TGTGCCAGCAGTTTTGACTCTGGGGCCAATGTCCTGACTTTC. This codes for CASSFDSGANVLTF.

This clonotype showed up many times. This chain connects TRBV20-1 to TRBJ2-6; the D gene is possibly TRBD1 (5 bases). Trimming pared 3 bases from V and 0 bases from J, leaving 6 bases between. The CDR3 runs to 14 residues. Germline V CDR1 and CDR2: DFQATT, SNEGSKA (reference sequence). CDR3 residues: CSARDNSGANVLTF. CDR3 DNA: TGCAGTGCTAGGGACAACTCTGGGGCCAACGTCCTGACTTTC.

In its sample, this clonotype was seen a few times. J is TRBJ2-3 and V is TRBV5-1; 9 nucleotides align to TRBD2. The germline gives CDR1 SGHRS, CDR2 YFSETQ. With 0 bases clipped from V and 0 bases from J, the junction kept 2 bases outside the gene matches. The CDR3 loop spans 16 amino acids. The CDR3 spells CASSLVGTSSTDTQYF. Written as DNA, the CDR3 is TGCGCCAGCAGCTTGGTAGGGACTAGCAGCACAGATACGCAGTATTTT.

This sequence joins TRBV20-1 and TRBJ2-5; weak D call: TRBD2 (6 bases). This CDR3 region has 14 residues. Trimming shortened V by 3 bases and J by 5 bases, and 16 bases separated the two germline ends. Germline values: CDR1 DFQATT, CDR2 SNEGSKA (reference sequence). Here the CDR3 reads CSASYGRNMETQYF. Written as DNA, the CDR3 is TGCAGTGCTAGTTACGGGAGAAATATGGAGACCCAGTACTTC.

This clonotype was counted a few times. With a much larger clone just one base away, this may be a read error. J is TRBJ2-7 and V is TRBV12-3 or TRBV12-4, with a tentative D call TRBD2 (5 bases). CDR3 length: 15 residues. CDR3 nucleotides: TGTGCCAGCAGTTTTGTGTTAGGGAGACCCTACGAGCACTACTTC. Translated, it gives CASSFVLGRPYEHYF.

Concerning this clonotype: A read error may explain this, as a much larger clone is one base away. The genes are TRBV28 and TRBJ1-5; D remains unclear. V lost 6 bases and J 3 bases, leaving 12 bases between the germline ends. CDR1 MDHEN and CDR2 SYDVKM come from the germline V gene. This CDR3 is built from 14 residues. In DNA form, the CDR3 reads TGTGCCAGCAGGCAGCCCGGGATCAATCAGCCCCAGCATTTT. It encodes CASRQPGINQPQHF.

On this clonotype itself: One end of the junction varies from germline; a read error may be responsible. The J gene is TRBJ1-2, the V gene TRBV20-1; D gene unclear. The CDR3 sequence is 16 residues long. Germline V gene sequence: CDR1 DFQATT, CDR2 SNEGSKA (reference sequence). CDR3 sequence reads: CTARERTAWTNSGYTF. CDR3 coding DNA: TGCACTGCTAGAGAACGAACAGCCTGGACTAACTCTGGCTACACCTTC.

Points on this clonotype: It is likely a read error, because the conserved phenylalanine at the end of the CDR3 is missing. The genes are TRBV6-6 and TRBJ2-5; D is perhaps TRBD1 (5 bases). The CDR3 spans 13 residues. The germline V gene encodes CDR1 MNHNY and CDR2 SVGAGI (reference sequence). In DNA form, the CDR3 reads TGTGTCACCCAGACGGACATTGTGGAGACCCAGTACCTC. Its protein is CVTQTDIVETQYL.

On this clonotype itself: Mismatch with germline at one junction end may stem from a read error. The V and J genes are TRBV11-1 and TRBJ2-7; the match to TRBD1 covers 8 bases. The CDR3 has 13 amino acids. Germline V CDR1 and CDR2: SGHAT, FQDESV (reference sequence). CDR3 protein: CASSWDRSYGQYF. The CDR3 DNA reads TGTGCAAGCTCCTGGGACAGGAGTTACGGGCAGTACTTC.

There are a few counts of this clonotype. This chain links TRBV7-9 with TRBJ2-2; TRBD2 matches 7 bases. V trimming: 5 bases; J trimming: 6 bases; junction bases outside the gene matches: 6. The CDR3 runs to 14 residues. The germline V gene has CDR1 SEHNR and CDR2 FQNEAQ (reference sequence). DNA for the CDR3: TGTGCCAGCAGCCGGTATGCGGGGGCCGGGGAGCTGTTTTTT. It encodes CASSRYAGAGELFF.

A note on this clonotype: One junction end does not reproduce the germline sequence, and a read error may be involved. DNA for the CDR3: TGTGCCAGCAGTTCGGACAGGGGCGTTAACACCGGGGAGCTGTTGTTT. Protein: CASSSDRGVNTGELLF. This chain connects TRBV12-3 or TRBV12-4 to TRBJ2-2, with 9 bases that match TRBD1. The CDR3 loop spans 16 amino acids.

Ten or more counts support this clonotype. This sequence joins TRBV28 and TRBJ2-4; 9 bases agree with TRBD2. Losses at the gene ends were 2 bases for V and 0 bases for J; bases not matched to a gene: 5. This CDR3 contains 17 residues. CDR1 and CDR2 from the germline V gene are MDHEN and SYDVKM. In DNA, the CDR3 is TGTGCCAGCAGTTTAACGACTAGCGGAATAGCCAAAAACATTCAGTACTTC. Translation gives CASSLTTSGIAKNIQYF.

This clonotype was seen repeatedly, ten times or more. V and J are TRBV5-4 and TRBJ2-2, with a possible D match to TRBD2 (5 bases). CDR3 length: 14 residues. The V gene lost 4 bases and the J gene lost 4 bases, with 11 bases spanning the gap. Looked up from germline, CDR1 is SGHNT and CDR2 is YYREEE (reference sequence). The CDR3 coding sequence is TGTGCCAGCAGCCCCTTACGGGGCACCGGGGAGCTGTTTTTT. Protein sequence: CASSPLRGTGELFF. The full variable domain, its missing parts supplied by reference TRBV5-4 and TRBJ2-2, is ETGVTQSPTHLIKTRGQQVTLRCSSQSGHNTVSWYQQALGQGPQFIFQYYREEENGRGNFPPRFSGLQFPNYSSELNVNALELDDSALYLCASSPLRGTGELFFGEGSRLTVL.

The table lists this clonotype with a few counts. This may arise from a read error, as a much more abundant clone is one base away. This chain joins TRBV4-2 and TRBJ2-5, with D unresolved. Trimming cost V 3 bases and J 4 bases, with 9 bases left between them. The CDR3 is 13 residues long. Germline loops: CDR1 LGHNA, CDR2 YNFKEQ. The CDR3 loop is CASSQIVPETQYF. The CDR3 nucleotides read TGTGCCAGCAGCCAGATAGTTCCAGAGACCCAGTACTTC.

This rearrangement joins TRBV6-1 to TRBJ2-7; unclear D gene. V was pared by 0 bases and J by 9 bases, with 15 bases between. This CDR3 has 14 amino acids. Germline V CDR1 and CDR2: MNHNS, SASEGT. In nucleotides, the CDR3 is TGTGCCAGCAGTGAAGCCCCGGTGGTGGGCGGGCAGTACTTC. This encodes CASSEAPVVGGQYF.

On this clonotype itself: A read error may produce the germline difference seen at one junction end. The gene calls are TRBV20-1 and TRBJ2-5, with D tentatively TRBD1 (6 bases). Looked up from germline, CDR1 is DFQATT and CDR2 is SNEGSKA (reference sequence). This CDR3 contains 12 residues. This CDR3 is CSAYSRGESQYF. CDR3 sequence (DNA): TGCAGTGCGTACTCCAGGGGAGAGAGCCAGTACTTC.

As concerns this clonotype: The junction shows a germline mismatch at one end, possibly a read error. CDR3 bases: TGTACCAGCAGCCAAACCCCGGGAGCGGGAGGATACAATGAGCAGTTCTTC. This gives the protein CTSSQTPGAGGYNEQFF. The chain couples TRBV5-4 to TRBJ2-1, with 9 bases aligning to TRBD2. CDR1 SGHNT and CDR2 YYREEE come from the germline V gene (reference sequence). The CDR3 sequence is 17 residues long.

Comments on this clonotype: A read error is likely, as this CDR3 ends without the conserved phenylalanine or tryptophan. The rearrangement uses TRBV6-6 and TRBJ1-6; D gene ambiguous. CDR3 length equals 17 residues. Germline lookup yields CDR1 MNHNY and CDR2 SVGAGI (reference sequence). Trimming took off 5 bases at V and 1 base at J, with 15 bases between the two ends. CDR3 in amino acids: CASSHDLWGSYNSPLHV. CDR3 coding DNA: TGTGCCAGCAGTCACGACCTTTGGGGATCCTATAATTCACCCCTCCACGTT.